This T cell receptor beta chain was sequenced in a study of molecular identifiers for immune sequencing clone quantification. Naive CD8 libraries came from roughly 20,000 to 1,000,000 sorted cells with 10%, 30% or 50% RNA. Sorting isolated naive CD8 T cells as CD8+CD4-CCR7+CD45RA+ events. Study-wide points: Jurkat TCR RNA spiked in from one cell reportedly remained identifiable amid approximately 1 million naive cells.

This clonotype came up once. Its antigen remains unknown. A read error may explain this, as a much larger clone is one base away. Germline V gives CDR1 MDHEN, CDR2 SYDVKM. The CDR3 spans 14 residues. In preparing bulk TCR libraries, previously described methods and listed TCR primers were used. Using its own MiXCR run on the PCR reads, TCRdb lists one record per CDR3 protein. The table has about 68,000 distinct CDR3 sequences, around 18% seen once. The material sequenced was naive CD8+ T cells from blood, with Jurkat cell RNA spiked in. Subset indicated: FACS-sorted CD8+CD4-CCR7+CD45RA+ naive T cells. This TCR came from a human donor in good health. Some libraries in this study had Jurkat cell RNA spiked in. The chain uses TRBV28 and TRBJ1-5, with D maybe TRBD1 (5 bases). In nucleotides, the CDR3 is TGTGCCAGCTGTTTCGGAAGGGGTGGTCAGCCCCAGCATTTT. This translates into CASCFGRGGQPQHF.